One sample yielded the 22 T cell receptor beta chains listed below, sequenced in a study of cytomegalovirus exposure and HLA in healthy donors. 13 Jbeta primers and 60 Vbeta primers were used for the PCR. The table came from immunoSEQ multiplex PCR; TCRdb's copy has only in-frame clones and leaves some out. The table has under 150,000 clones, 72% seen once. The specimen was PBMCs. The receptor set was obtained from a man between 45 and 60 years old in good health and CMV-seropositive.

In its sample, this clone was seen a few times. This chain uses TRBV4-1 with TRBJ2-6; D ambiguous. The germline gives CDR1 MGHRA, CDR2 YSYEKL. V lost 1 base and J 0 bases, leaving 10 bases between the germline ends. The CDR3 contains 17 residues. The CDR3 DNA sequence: TGCGCCAGCAGCCAAGCTTCAGTCCTCTCTGGGGCCAACGTCCTGACTTTC. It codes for CASSQASVLSGANVLTF.

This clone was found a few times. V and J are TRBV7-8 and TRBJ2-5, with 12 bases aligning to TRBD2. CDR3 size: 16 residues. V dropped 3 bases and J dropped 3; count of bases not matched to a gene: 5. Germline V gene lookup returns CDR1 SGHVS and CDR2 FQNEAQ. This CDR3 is CASSFPGLAGKETQYF. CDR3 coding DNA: TGTGCCAGCAGCTTCCCAGGACTAGCGGGAAAAGAGACCCAGTACTTC.

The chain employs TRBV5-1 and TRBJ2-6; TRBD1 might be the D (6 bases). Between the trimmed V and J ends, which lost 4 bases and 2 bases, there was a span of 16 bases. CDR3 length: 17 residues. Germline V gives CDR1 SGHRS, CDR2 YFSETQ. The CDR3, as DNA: TGCGCCAGCAGCGCCTCCGGGACAAGGACTGGGGCCAACGTCCTGACTTTC. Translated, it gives CASSASGTRTGANVLTF.

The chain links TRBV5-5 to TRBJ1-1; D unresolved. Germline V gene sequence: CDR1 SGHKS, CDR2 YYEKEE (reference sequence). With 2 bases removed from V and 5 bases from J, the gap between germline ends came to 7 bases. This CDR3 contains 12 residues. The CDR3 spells CASSFAGTEAFF. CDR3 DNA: TGTGCCAGCAGCTTCGCGGGAACTGAAGCTTTCTTT.

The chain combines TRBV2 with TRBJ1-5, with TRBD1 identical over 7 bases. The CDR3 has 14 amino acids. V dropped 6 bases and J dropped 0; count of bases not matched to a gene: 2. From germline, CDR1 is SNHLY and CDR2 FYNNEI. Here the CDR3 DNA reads TGTGCCAGCAGGGGACAGTTTAGCAATCAGCCCCAGCATTTT. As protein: CASRGQFSNQPQHF.

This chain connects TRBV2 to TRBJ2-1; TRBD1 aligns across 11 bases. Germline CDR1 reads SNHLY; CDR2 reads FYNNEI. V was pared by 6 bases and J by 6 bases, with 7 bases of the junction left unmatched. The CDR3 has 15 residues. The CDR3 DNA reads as TGTGCCAGCAGATTGACCGGGACAGGGGGCAATGAGCAGTTCTTC. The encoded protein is CASRLTGTGGNEQFF.

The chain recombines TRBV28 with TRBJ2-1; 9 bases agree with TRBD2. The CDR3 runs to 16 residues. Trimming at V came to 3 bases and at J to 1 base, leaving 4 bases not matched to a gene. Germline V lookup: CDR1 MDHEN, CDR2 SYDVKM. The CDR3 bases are TGTGCCAGCAGTTTCTTGCTAGCGGGATCCTACAATGAGCAGTTCTTC. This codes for CASSFLLAGSYNEQFF. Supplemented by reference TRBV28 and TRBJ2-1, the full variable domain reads DVKVTQSSRYLVKRTGEKVFLECVQDMDHENMFWYRQDPGLGLRLIYFSYDVKMKEKGDIPEGYSVSREKKERFSLILESASTNQTSMYLCASSFLLAGSYNEQFFGPGTRLTVL.

CDR3 nucleotide sequence: TGTGCCAGCACATCCCGGGACAGGGGCCGCCGGAGCGGCACCGGGGAGCTGTTTTTT. This translates into CASTSRDRGRRSGTGELFF. V usage is TRBV27 and J usage is TRBJ2-2; 10 bases match TRBD1. CDR1 is MNHEY, CDR2 SMNVEV, per germline (reference sequence). This CDR3 region has 19 residues. J lost 4 bases, V lost 7 bases, and 18 bases had no gene match.

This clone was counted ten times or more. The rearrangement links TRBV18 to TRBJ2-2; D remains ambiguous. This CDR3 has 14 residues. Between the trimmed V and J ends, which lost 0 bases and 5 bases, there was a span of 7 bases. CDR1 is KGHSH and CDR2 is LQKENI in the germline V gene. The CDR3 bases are TGTGCCAGCTCACCACCGTCCAGGACCGGGGAGCTGTTTTTT. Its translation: CASSPPSRTGELFF.

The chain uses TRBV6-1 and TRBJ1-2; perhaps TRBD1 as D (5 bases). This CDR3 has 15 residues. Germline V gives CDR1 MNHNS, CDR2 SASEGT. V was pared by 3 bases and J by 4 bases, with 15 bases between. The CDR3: CASSEETQGPYGYTF. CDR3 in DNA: TGTGCCAGCAGTGAGGAGACCCAGGGCCCCTATGGCTACACCTTC.

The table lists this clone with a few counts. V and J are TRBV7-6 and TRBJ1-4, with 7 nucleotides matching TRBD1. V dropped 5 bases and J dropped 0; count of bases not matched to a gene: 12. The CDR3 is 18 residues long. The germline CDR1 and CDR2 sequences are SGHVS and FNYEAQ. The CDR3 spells CASSPYLGQIATNEKLFF. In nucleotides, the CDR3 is TGTGCCAGCAGCCCCTACTTGGGACAGATTGCAACTAATGAAAAACTGTTTTTT.

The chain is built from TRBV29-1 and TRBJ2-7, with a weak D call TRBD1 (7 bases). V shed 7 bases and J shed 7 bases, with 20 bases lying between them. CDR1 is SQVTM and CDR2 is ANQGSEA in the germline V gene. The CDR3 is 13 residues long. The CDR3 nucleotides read TGCAGCGCCCAGGGGGGACAAGTGCGAGAGCAGTACTTC. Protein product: CSAQGGQVREQYF.

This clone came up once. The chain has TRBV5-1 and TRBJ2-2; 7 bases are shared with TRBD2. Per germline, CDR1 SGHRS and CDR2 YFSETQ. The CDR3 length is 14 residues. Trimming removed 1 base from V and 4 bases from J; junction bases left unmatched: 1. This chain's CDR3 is CASSLREGTGELFF. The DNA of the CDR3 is TGCGCCAGCAGCTTGAGGGAGGGCACCGGGGAGCTGTTTTTT.

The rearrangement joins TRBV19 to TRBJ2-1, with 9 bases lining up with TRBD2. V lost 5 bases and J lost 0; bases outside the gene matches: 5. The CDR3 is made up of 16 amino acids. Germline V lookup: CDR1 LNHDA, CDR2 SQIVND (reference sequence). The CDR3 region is CASSLISGSSYNEQFF. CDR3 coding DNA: TGTGCCAGTAGTCTCATTAGCGGGAGCTCCTACAATGAGCAGTTCTTC. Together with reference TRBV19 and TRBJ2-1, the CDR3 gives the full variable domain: DGGITQSPKYLFRKEGQNVTLSCEQNLNHDAMYWYRQDPGQGLRLIYYSQIVNDFQKGDIAEGYSVSREKKESFPLTVTSAQKNPTAFYLCASSLISGSSYNEQFFGPGTRLTVL.

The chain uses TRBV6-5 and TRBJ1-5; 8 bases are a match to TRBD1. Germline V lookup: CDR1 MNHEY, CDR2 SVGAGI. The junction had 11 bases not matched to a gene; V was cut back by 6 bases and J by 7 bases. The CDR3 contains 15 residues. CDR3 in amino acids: CASRPQGARSQPQHF. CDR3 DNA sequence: TGTGCCAGCAGACCCCAGGGGGCGCGGAGCCAGCCCCAGCATTTT.

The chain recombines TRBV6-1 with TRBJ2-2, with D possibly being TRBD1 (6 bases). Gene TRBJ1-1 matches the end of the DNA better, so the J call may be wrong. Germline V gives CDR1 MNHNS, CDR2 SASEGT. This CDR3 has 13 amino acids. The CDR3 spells CASSAHRDTEAFF. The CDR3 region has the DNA TGTGCCAGCAGTGCCCACAGGGACACTGAAGCTTTCTTT.

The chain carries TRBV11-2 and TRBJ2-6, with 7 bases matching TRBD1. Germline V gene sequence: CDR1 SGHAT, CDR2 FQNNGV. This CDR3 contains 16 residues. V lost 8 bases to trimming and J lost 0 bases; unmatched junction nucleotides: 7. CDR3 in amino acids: CASGRQGLSGANVLTF. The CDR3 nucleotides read TGTGCCAGCGGTAGACAGGGCCTCTCTGGGGCCAACGTCCTGACTTTC.

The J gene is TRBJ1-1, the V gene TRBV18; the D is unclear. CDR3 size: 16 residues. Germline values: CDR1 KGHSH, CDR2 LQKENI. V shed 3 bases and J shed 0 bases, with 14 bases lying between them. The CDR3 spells CASSPLGQLLNTEAFF. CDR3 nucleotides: TGTGCCAGCTCACCCCTAGGCCAGCTATTGAACACTGAAGCTTTCTTT. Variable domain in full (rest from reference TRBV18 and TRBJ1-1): NAGVMQNPRHLVRRRGQEARLRCSPMKGHSHVYWYRQLPEEGLKFMVYLQKENIIDESGMPKERFSAEFPKEGPSILRIQQVVRGDSAAYFCASSPLGQLLNTEAFFGQGTRLTVV.

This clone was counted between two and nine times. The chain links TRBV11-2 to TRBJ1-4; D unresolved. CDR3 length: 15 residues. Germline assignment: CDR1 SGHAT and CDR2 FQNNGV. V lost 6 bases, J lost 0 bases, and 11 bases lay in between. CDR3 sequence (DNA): TGTGCCAGCAGTTCAGTCGTCGCAACTAATGAAAAACTGTTTTTT. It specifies CASSSVVATNEKLFF.

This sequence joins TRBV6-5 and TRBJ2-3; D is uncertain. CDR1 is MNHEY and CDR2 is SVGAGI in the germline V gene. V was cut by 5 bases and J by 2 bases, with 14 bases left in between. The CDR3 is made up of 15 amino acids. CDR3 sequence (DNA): TGTGCCAGCAGTAGCAACAGCCTCTTCACAGATACGCAGTATTTT. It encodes CASSSNSLFTDTQYF.

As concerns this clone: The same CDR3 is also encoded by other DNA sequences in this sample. CDR3 sequence (DNA): TGTGCCAGCAGCGTAGAGCCTAGCGCTGTTGAGCAGTTCTTC. This gives the protein CASSVEPSAVEQFF. V gene TRBV9 combines with J gene TRBJ2-1, with a weak D call TRBD2 (6 bases). There are 14 residues in the CDR3. V lost 0 bases and J lost 9, with 13 bases in between. Germline V gives CDR1 SGDLS, CDR2 YYNGEE.

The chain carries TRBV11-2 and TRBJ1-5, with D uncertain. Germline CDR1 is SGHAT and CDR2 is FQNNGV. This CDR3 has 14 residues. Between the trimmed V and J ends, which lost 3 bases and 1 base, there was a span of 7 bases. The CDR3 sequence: CASSLAPSNQPQHF. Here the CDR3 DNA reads TGTGCCAGCAGCTTGGCACCAAGCAATCAGCCCCAGCATTTT.